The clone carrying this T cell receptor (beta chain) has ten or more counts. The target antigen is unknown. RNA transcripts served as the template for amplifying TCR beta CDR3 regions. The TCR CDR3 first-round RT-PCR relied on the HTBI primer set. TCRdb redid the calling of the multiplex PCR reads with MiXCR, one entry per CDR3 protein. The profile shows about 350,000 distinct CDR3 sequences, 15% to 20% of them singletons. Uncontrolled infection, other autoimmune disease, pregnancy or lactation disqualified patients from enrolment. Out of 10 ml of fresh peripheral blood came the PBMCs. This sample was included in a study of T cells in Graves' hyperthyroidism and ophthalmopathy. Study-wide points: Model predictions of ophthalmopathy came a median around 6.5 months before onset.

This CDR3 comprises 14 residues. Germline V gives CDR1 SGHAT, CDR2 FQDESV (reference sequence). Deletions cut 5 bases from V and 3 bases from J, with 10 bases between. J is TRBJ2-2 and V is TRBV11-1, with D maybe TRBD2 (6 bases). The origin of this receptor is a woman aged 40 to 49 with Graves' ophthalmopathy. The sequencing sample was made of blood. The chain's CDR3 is CASSTRRDTGELFF. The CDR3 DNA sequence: TGTGCCAGCAGCACAAGGAGGGACACCGGGGAGCTGTTTTTT.